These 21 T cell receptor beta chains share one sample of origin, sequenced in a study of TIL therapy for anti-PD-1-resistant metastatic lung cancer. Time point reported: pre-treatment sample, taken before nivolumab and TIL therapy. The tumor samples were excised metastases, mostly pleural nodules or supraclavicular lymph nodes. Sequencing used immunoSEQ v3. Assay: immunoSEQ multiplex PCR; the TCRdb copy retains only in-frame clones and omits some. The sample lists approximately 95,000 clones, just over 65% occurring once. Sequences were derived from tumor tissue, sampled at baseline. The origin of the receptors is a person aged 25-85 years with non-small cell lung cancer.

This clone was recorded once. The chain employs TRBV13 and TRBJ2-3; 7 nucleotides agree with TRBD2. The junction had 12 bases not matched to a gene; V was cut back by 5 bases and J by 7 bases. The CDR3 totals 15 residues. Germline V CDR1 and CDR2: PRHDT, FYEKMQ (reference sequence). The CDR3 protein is CASSGSGLWPYTQYF. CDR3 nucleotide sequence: TGTGCCAGCAGCGGTAGCGGGCTCTGGCCTTATACGCAGTATTTT. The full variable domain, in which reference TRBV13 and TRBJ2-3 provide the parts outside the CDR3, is AAGVIQSPRHLIKEKRETATLKCYPIPRHDTVYWYQQGPGQDPQFLISFYEKMQSDKGSIPDRFSAQQFSDYHSELNMSSLELGDSALYFCASSGSGLWPYTQYFGPGTRLTVL.

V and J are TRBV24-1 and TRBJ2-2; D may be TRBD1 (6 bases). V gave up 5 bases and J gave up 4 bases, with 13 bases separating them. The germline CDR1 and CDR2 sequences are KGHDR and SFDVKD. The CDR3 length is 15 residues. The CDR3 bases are TGTGCCACCAGTGTGGGACAAGCCGCCACCGGGGAGCTGTTTTTT. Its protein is CATSVGQAATGELFF.

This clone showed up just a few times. In DNA, the CDR3 is TGTGCCAGCAGCCAAGGGAATTATGGCTACACCTTC. Translated: CASSQGNYGYTF. The V call is TRBV2, the J call TRBJ1-2; unclear D gene. Germline CDR1 and CDR2: SNHLY and FYNNEI. The V end was cut by 6 bases, the J end by 5 bases, with 10 bases between. The CDR3 contains 12 residues.

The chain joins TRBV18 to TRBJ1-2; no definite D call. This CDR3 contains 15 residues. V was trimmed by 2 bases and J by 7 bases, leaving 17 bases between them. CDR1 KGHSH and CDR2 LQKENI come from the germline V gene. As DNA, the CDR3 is TGTGCCAGCTCACCAATGACAAATAATCGGGGTGGCTACACCTTC. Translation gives CASSPMTNNRGGYTF.

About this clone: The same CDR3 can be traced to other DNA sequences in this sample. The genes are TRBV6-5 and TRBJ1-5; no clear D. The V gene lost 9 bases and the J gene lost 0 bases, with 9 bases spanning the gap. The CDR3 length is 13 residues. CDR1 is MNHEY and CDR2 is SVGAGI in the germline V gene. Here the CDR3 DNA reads TGTGCCAGTACCGGGGATAGCAATCAGCCCCAGCATTTT. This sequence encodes CASTGDSNQPQHF.

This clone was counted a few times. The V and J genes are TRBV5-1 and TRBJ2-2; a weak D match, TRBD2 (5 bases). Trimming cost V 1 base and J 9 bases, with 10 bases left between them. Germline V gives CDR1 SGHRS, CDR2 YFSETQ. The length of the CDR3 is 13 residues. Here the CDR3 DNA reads TGCGCCAGCAGCTTGAATGGGGAGCGGGAGCTGTTTTTT. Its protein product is CASSLNGERELFF.

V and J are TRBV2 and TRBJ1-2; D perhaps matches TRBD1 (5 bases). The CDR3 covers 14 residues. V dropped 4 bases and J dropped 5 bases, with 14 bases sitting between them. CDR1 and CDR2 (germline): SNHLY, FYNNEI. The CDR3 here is CASSGGRRGYGYTF. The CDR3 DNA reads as TGTGCCAGCAGTGGTGGCAGGAGGGGATATGGCTACACCTTC.

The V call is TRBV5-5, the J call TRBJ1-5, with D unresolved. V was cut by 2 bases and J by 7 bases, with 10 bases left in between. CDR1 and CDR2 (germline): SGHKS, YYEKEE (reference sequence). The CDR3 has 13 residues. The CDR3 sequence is CASSLGFWQPQHF. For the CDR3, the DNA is TGTGCCAGCAGCTTAGGGTTTTGGCAGCCCCAGCATTTT. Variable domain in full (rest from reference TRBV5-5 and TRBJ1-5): DAGVTQSPTHLIKTRGQQVTLRCSPISGHKSVSWYQQVLGQGPQFIFQYYEKEERGRGNFPDRFSARQFPNYSSELNVNALLLGDSALYLCASSLGFWQPQHFGDGTRLSIL.

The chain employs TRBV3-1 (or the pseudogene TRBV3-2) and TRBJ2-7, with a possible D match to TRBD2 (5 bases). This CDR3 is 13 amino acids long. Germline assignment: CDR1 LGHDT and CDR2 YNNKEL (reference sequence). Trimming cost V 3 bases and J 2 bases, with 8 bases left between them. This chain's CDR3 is CASSHPGAYEQYF. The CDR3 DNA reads TGTGCCAGCAGCCATCCCGGGGCCTACGAGCAGTACTTC.

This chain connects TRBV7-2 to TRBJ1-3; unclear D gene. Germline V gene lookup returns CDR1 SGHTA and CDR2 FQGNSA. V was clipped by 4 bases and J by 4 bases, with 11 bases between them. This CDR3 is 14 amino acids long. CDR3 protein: CASSYDPAGNTIYF. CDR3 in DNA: TGTGCCAGCAGCTATGACCCGGCCGGAAACACCATATATTTT.

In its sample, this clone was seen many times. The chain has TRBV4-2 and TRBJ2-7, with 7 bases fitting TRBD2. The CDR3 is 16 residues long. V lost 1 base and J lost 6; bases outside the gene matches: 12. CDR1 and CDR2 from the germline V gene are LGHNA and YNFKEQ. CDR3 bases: TGTGCCAGCAGCCAAGGACTAGCCGTGGGGAACAGCGAGCAGTACTTC. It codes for CASSQGLAVGNSEQYF.

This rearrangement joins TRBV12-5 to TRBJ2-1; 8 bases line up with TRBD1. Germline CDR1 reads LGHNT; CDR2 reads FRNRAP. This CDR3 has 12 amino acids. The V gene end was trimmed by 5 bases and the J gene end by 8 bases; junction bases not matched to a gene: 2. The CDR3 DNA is TGTGCTAGTGGTCCAGGGGGCCATGAGCAGTTCTTC. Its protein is CASGPGGHEQFF. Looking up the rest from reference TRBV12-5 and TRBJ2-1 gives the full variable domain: DARVTQTPRHKVTEMGQEVTMRCQPILGHNTVFWYRQTMMQGLELLAYFRNRAPLDDSGMPKDRFSAEMPDATLATLKIQPSEPRDSAVYFCASGPGGHEQFFGPGTRLTVL.

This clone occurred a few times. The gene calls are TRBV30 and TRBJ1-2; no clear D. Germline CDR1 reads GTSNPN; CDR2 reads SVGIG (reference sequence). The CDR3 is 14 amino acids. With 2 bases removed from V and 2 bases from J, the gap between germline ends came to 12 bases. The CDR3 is CAWSHAHRNYGYTF. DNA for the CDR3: TGTGCCTGGAGTCATGCCCATAGGAACTATGGCTACACCTTC. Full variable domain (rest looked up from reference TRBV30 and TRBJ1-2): SQTIHQWPATLVQPVGSPLSLECTVEGTSNPNLYWYRQAAGRGLQLLFYSVGIGQISSEVPQNLSASRPQDRQFILSSKKLLLSDSGFYLCAWSHAHRNYGYTFGSGTRLTVV.

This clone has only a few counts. Here the CDR3 DNA reads TGTGCCGTGTGGGGAAGAAACATTCAGTACTTC. The encoded protein is CAVWGRNIQYF. The rearrangement links TRBV6-8 to TRBJ2-4, with unresolved D. Per germline, CDR1 MNHGY and CDR2 SAAAGT. V was trimmed by 11 bases and J by 6 bases, leaving 11 bases between them. The CDR3 runs to 11 residues.

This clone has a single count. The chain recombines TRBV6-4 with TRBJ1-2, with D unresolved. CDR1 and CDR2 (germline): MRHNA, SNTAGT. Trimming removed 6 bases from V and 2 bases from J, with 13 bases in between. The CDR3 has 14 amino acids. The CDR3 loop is CASSPGGFNYGYTF. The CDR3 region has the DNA TGTGCCAGCAGCCCGGGAGGGTTCAACTATGGCTACACCTTC.

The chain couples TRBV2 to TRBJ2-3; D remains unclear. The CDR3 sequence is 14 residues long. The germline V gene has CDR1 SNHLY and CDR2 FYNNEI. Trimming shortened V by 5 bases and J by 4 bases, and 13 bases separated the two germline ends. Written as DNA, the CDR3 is TGTGCCAGCAGTTTTACGGAGCCTCCAGATACGCAGTATTTT. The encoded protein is CASSFTEPPDTQYF.

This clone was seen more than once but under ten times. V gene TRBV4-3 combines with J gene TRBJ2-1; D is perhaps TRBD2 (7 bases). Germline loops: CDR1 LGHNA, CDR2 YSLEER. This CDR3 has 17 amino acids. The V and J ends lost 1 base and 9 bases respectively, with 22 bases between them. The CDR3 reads CASSQVSGGRRGSEQFF. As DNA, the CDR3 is TGCGCCAGCAGCCAAGTAAGTGGGGGCCGGCGGGGGAGTGAGCAGTTCTTC.

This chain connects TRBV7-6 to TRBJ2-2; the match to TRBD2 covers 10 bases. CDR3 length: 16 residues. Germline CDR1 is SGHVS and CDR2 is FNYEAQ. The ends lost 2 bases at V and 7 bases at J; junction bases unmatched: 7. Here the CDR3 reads CASSLRAGGQIGELFF. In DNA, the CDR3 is TGTGCCAGCAGCTTACGAGCGGGGGGGCAAATCGGGGAGCTGTTTTTT.

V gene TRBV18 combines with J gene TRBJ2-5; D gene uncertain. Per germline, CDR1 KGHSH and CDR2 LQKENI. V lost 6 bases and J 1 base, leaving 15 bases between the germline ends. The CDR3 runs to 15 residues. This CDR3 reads CASSRTATPQETQYF. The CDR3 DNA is TGTGCCAGCTCTCGGACGGCTACCCCCCAAGAGACCCAGTACTTC.

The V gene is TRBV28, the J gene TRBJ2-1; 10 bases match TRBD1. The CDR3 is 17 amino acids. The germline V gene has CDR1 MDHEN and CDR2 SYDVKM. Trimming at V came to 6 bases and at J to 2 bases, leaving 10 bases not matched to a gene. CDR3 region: CASSPSLGQGTYNEQFF. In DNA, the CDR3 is TGTGCCAGCAGCCCTTCCCTGGGACAGGGGACCTACAATGAGCAGTTCTTC.

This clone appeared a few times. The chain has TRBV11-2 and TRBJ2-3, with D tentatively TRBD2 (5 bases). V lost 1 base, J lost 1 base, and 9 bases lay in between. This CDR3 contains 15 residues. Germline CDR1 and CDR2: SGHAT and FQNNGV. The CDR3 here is CASSLVYGGTDTQYF. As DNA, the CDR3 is TGTGCCAGCAGCTTAGTTTACGGGGGCACAGATACGCAGTATTTT.